The present entry profiles one T cell receptor (beta chain) with its context. Antigen specificity is unknown. This sample is part of a study of blood T cells in healthy people across ages. General study results and limits: PBMCs that were unsorted prevented a conclusive naive versus antigen-experienced comparison. TCR beta diversity per million T cells fell roughly linearly with age.

There were at least 5.5 micrograms of total RNA extracted from every sample. Then a second PCR, running about 6 to 12 cycles, was carried out with a sample-barcoded 5' primer and a J-beta primer mix. Any given sample supplied a minimum of 3 million CDR3-containing paired-end reads. TCRdb reanalysed the 5' RACE reads using MiXCR and keeps one entry per CDR3 protein. The sample holds 650,000 to 1,000,000 distinct CDR3 sequences; around 36% are singletons and the top ten take around 13%. The TCR comes from a man aged 18 to 30 in good health. Material: blood.

The CDR3 sequence is CASRSASGGPYEQYF. In DNA, the CDR3 is TGTGCCAGCAGATCCGCCAGCGGGGGACCCTACGAGCAGTACTTC. The chain carries TRBV7-2 and TRBJ2-7, with TRBD2 matching over 8 bases. Germline trimming cut 6 bases from V and 2 bases from J; bases unmatched to any gene: 9. Germline values: CDR1 SGHTA, CDR2 FQGNSA. The CDR3 contains 15 residues.